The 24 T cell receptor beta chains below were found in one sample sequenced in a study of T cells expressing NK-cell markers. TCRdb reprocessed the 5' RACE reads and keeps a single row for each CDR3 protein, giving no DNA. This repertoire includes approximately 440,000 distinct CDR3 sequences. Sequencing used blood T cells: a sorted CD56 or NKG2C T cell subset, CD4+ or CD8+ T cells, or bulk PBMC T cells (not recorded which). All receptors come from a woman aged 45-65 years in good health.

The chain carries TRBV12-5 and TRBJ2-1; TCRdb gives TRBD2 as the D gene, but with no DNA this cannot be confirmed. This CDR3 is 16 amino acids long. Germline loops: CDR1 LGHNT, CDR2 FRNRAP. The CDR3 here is CASGLVLSGMGNEQFF.

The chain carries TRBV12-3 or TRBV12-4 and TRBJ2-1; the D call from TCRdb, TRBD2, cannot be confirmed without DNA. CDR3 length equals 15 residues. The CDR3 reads CASSIAGGWGNEQFF.

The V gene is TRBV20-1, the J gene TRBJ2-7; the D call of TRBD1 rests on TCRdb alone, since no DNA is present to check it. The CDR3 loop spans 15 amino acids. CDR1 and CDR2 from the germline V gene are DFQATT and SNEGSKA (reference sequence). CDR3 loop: CSARTGRGLTYEQYF.

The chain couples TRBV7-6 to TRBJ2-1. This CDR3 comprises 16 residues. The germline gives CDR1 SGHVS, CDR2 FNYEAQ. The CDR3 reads CASSLVRFSHNNEQFF.

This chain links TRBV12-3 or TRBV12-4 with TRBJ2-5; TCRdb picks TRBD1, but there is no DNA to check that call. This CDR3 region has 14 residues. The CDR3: CASTWTGLKETQYF.

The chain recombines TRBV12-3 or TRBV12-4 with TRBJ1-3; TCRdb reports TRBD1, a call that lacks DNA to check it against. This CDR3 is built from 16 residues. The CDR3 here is CASSLSTVNSGNTIYF.

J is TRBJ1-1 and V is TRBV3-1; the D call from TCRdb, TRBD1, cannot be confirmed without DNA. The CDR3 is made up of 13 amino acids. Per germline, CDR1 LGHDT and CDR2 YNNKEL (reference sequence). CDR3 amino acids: CASRWSRGQEAFF. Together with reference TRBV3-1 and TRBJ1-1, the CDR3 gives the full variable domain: DTAVSQTPKYLVTQMGNDKSIKCEQNLGHDTMYWYKQDSKKFLKIMFSYNNKELIINETVPNRFSPKSPDKAHLNLHINSLELGDSAVYFCASRWSRGQEAFFGQGTRLTVV.

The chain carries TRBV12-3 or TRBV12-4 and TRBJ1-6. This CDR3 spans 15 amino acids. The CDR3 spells CASRLDETQNSPLHF.

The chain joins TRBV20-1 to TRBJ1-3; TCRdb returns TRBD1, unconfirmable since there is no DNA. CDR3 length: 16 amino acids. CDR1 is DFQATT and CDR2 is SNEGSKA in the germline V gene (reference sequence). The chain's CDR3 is CSARDRLGGTGNTIYF.

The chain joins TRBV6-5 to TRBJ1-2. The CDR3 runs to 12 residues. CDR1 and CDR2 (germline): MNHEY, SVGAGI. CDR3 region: CASKDGTYGYTF.

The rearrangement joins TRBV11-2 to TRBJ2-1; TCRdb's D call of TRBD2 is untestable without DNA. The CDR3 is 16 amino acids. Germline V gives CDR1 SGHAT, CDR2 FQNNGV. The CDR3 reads CASSLAGRTSIDEQFF.

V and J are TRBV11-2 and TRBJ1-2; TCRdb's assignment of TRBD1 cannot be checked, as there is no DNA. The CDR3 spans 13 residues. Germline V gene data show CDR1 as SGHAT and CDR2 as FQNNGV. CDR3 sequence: CASSLVLQGGYTF.

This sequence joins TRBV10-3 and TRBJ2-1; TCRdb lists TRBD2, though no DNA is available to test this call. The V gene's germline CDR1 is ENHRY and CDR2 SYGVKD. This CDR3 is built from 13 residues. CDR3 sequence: CATGTSGYNEQFF.

The CDR3 protein is CASSLVSVAAFF. V and J are TRBV12-3 or TRBV12-4 and TRBJ1-1. The CDR3 runs to 12 residues.

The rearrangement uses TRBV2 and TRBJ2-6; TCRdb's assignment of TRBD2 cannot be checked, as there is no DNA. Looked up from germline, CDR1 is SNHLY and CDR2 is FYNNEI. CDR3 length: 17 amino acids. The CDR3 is CASSVTATNSGANVLTF. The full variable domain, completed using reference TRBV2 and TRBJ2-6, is EPEVTQTPSHQVTQMGQEVILRCVPISNHLYFYWYRQILGQKVEFLVSFYNNEISEKSEIFDDQFSVERPDGSNFTLKIRSTKLEDSAMYFCASSVTATNSGANVLTFGAGSRLTVL.

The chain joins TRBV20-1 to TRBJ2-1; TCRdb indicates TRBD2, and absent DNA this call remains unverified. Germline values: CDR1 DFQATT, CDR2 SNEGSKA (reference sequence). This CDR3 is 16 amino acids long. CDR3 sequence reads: CSASPQSGVIYNEQFF.

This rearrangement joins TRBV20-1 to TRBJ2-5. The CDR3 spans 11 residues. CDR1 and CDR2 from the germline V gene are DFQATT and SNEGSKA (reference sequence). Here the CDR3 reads CSASEPETQYF.

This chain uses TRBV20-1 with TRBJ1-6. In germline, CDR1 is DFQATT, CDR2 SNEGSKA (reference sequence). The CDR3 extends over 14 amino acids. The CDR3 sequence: CSAAFGDTNSPLHF.

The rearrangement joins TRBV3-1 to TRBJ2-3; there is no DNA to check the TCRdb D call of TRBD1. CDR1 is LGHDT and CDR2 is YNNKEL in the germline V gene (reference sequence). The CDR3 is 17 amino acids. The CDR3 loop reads CASSHAVGGAGTDTQYF.

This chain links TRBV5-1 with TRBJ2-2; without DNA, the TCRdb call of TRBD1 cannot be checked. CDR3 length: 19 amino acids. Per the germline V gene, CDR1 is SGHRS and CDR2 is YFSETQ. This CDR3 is CASSFTFGQGGRYTGELFF.

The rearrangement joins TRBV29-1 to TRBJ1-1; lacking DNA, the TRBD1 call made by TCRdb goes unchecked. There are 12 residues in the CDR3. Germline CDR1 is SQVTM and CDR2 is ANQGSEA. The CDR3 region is CSAPGTGTEAFF.

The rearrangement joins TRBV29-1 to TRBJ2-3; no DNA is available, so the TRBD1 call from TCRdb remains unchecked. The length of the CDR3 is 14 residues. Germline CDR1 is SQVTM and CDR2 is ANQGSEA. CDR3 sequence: CSAARSLAADTQYF.

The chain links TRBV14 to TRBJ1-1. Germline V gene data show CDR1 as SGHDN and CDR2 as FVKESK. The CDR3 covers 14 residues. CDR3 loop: CASSQAQTIAEAFF. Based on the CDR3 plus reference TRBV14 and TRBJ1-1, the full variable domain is EAGVTQFPSHSVIEKGQTVTLRCDPISGHDNLYWYRRVMGKEIKFLLHFVKESKQDESGMPNNRFLAERTGGTYSTLKVQPAELEDSGVYFCASSQAQTIAEAFFGQGTRLTVV.

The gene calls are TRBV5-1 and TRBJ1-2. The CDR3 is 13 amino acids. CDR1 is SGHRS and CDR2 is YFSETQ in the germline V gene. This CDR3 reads CASSRDQFDGYTF.